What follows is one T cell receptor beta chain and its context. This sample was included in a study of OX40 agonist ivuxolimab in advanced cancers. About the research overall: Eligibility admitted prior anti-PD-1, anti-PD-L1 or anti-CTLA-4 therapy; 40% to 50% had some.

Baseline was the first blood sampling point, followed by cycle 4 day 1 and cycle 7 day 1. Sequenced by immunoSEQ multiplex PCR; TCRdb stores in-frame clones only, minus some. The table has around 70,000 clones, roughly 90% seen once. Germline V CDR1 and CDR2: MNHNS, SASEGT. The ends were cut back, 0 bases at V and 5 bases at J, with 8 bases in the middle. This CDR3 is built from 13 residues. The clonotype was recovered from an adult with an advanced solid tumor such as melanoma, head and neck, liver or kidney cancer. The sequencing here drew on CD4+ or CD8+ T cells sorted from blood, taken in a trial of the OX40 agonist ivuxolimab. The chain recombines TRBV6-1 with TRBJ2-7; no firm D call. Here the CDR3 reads CASSEALLNEQYF. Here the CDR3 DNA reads TGTGCCAGCAGTGAAGCGCTTTTGAACGAGCAGTACTTC.